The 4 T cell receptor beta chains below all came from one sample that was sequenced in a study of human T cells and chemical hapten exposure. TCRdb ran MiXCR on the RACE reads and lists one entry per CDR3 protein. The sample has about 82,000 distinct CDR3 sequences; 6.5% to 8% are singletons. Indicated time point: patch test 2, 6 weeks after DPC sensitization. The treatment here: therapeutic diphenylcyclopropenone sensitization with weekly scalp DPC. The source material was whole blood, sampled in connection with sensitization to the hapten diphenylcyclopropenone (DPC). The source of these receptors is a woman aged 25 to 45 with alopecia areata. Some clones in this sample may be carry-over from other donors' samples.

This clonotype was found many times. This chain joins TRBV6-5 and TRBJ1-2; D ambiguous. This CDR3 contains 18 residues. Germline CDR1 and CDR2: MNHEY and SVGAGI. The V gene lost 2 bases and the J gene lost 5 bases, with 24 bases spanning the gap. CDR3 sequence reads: CASSYEKWGSSSVYGYTF. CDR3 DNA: TGTGCCAGCAGTTACGAAAAATGGGGTTCGAGTAGCGTTTATGGCTACACCTTC.

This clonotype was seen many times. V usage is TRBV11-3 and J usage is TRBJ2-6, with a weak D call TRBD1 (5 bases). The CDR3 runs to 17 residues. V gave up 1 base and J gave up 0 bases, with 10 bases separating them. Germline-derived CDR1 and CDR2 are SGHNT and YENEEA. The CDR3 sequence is CASSLGTSYSGANVLTF. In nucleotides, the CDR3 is TGTGCCAGCAGCTTAGGGACATCGTACTCTGGGGCCAACGTCCTGACTTTC.

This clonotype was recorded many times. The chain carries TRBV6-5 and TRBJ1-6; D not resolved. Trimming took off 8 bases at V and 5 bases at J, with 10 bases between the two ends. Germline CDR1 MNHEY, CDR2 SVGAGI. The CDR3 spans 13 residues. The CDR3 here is CASQARDNSPLHF. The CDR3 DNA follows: TGTGCCAGCCAGGCGAGGGATAATTCACCCCTCCACTTT.

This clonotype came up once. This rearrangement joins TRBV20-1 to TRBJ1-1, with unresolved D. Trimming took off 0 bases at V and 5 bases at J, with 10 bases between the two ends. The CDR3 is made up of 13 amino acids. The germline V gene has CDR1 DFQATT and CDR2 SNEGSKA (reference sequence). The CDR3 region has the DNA TGCAGTGCTAGAGAGAATTGGGGAACTGAAGCTTTCTTT. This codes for CSARENWGTEAFF.